The present T cell receptor beta chain was sequenced within a study of prognosis after radiotherapy for stage I lung cancer. Findings of the study overall: Following stereotactic body radiation therapy, unique TCR clone counts fell, with a median of 10,088 versus 6,861.

The germline V gene encodes CDR1 SQVTM and CDR2 ANQGSEA. This CDR3 has 13 residues. V lost 4 bases and J lost 7, with 14 bases in between. This clonotype was seen at least ten times. Its antigen is unidentified. Two-round multiplex PCR on genomic DNA was the method by which TCR beta CDR3 was amplified. Individual primers that were specific to each TRBV and TRBJ gene served in first-round PCR. Each CDR3 protein is one row after TCRdb ran MiXCR on the multiplex PCR reads. Here the sample spans about 13,000 distinct CDR3 sequences, about 50% being singletons. The J gene is TRBJ1-5, the V gene TRBV29-1, with D uncertain. This clonotype originated in a donor aged 50 or older with non-small cell lung cancer. The sequences come from PBMCs, collected before or after stereotactic body radiation therapy (not recorded which). CDR3 sequence: CSVAQGLEQPQHF. The CDR3 region has the DNA TGCAGCGTTGCTCAAGGTTTGGAGCAGCCCCAGCATTTT. The full variable domain, completed using reference TRBV29-1 and TRBJ1-5, is SAVISQKPSRDICQRGTSLTIQCQVDSQVTMMFWYRQQPGQSLTLIATANQGSEATYESGFVIDKFPISRPNLTFSTLTVSNMSPEDSSIYLCSVAQGLEQPQHFGDGTRLSIL.